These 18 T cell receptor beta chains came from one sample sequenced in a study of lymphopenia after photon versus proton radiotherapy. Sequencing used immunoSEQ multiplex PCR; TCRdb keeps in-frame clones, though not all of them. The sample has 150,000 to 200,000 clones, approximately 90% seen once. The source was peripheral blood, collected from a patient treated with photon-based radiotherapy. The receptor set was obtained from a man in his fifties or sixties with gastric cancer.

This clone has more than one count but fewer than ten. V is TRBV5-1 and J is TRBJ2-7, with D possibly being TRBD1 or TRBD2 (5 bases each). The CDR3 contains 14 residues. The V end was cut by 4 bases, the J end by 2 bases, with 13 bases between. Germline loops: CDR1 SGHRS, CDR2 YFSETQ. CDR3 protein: CASSAWDGTYEQYF. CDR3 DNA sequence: TGCGCCAGCAGCGCCTGGGACGGAACCTACGAGCAGTACTTC.

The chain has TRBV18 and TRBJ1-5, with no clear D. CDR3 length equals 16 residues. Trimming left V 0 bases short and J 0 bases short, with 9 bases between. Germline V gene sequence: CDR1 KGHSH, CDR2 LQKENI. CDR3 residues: CASSPPEQSSNQPQHF. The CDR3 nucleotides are TGTGCCAGCTCACCACCGGAGCAGAGTAGCAATCAGCCCCAGCATTTT. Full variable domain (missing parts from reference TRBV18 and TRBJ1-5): NAGVMQNPRHLVRRRGQEARLRCSPMKGHSHVYWYRQLPEEGLKFMVYLQKENIIDESGMPKERFSAEFPKEGPSILRIQQVVRGDSAAYFCASSPPEQSSNQPQHFGDGTRLSIL.

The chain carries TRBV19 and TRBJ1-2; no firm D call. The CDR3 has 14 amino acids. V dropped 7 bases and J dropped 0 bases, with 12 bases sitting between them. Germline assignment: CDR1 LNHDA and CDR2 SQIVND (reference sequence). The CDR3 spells CASKFTQANYGYTF. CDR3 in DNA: TGTGCCAGTAAGTTTACGCAAGCTAACTATGGCTACACCTTC.

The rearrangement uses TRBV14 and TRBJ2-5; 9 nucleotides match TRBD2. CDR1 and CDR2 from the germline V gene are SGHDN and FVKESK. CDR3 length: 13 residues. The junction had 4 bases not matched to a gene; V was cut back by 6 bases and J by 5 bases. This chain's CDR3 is CASRPSGTETQYF. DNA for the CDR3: TGTGCCAGCAGACCTAGCGGGACCGAGACCCAGTACTTC.

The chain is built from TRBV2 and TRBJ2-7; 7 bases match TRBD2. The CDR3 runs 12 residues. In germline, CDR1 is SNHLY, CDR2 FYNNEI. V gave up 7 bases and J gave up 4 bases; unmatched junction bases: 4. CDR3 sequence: CASKVSGYEQYF. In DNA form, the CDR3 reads TGTGCCAGCAAGGTTAGCGGGTACGAGCAGTACTTC.

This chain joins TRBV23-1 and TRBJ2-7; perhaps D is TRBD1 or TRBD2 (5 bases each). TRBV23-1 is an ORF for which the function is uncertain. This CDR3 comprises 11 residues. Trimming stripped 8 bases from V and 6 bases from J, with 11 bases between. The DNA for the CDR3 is TGCGCCAGCGTTAGGGACGGCGAGCAGTACTTC. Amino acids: CASVRDGEQYF.

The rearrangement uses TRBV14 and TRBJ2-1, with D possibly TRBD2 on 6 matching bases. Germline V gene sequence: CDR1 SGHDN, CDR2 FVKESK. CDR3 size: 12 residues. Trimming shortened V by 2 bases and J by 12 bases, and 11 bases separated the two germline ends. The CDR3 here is CASSQPGRTQFF. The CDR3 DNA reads TGTGCCAGCAGCCAACCCGGGAGAACGCAGTTCTTC.

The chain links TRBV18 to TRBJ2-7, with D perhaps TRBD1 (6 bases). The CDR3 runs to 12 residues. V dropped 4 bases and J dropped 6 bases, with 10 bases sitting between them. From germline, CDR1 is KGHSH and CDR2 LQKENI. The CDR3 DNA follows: TGTGCCAGCTCACTCAAAGGGGGCGAGCAGTACTTC. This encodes CASSLKGGEQYF.

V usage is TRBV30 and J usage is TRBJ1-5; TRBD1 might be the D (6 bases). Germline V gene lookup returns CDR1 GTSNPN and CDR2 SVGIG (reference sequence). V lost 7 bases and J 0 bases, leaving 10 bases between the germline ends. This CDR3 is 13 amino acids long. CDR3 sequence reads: CALDSSSNQPQHF. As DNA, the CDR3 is TGTGCCTTGGACAGTTCTAGCAATCAGCCCCAGCATTTT.

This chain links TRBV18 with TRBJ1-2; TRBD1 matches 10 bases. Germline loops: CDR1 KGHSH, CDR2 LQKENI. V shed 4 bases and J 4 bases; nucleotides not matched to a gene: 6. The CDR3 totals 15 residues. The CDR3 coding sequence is TGTGCCAGCTCACAAGACAGGGGGCGTACCTATGGCTACACCTTC. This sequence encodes CASSQDRGRTYGYTF.

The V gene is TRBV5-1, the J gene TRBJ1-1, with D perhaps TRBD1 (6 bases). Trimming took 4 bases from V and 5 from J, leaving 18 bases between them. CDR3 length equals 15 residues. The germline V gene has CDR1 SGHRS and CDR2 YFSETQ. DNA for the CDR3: TGCGCCAGCAGCAGCACCAGGGGTGGGAGGACTGAAGCTTTCTTT. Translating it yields CASSSTRGGRTEAFF.

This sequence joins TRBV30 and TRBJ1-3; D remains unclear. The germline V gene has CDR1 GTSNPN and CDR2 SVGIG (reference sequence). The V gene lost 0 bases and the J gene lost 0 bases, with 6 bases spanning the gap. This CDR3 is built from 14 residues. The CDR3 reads CAWSVQTSGNTIYF. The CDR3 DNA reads TGTGCCTGGAGTGTACAAACCTCTGGAAACACCATATATTTT.

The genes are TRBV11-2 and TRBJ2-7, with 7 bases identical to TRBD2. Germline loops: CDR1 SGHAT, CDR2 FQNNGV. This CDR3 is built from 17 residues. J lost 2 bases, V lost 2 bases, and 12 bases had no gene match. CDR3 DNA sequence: TGTGCCAGCAGCTTAAGACGGGGCGGGCGGGGGACCTACGAGCAGTACTTC. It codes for CASSLRRGGRGTYEQYF.

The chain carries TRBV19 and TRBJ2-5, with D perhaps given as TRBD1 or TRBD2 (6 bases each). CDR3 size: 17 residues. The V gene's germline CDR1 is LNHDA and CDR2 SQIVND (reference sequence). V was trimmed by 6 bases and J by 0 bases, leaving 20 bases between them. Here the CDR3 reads CASSPGARRAYQETQYF. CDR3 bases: TGTGCCAGTAGCCCGGGGGCTCGGCGGGCGTACCAAGAGACCCAGTACTTC.

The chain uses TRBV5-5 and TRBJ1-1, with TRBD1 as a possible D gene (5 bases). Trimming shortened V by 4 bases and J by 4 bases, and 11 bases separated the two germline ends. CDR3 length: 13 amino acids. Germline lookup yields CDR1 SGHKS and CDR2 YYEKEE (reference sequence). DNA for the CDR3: TGTGCCAGCAGCCAAGTCGGGACCACTGAAGCTTTCTTT. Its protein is CASSQVGTTEAFF.

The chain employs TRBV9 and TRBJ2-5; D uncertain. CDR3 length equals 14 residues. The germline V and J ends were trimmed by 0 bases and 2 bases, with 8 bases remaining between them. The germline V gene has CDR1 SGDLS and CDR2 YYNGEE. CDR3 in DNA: TGTGCCAGCAGCGTAGGTCTAAAACAAGAGACCCAGTACTTC. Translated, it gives CASSVGLKQETQYF.

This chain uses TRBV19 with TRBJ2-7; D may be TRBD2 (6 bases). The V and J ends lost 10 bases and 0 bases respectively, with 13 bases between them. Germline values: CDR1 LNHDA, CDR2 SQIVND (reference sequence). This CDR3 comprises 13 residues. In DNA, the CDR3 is TGTGCCACCCAGTCGGACTACTCCTACGAGCAGTACTTC. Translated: CATQSDYSYEQYF.

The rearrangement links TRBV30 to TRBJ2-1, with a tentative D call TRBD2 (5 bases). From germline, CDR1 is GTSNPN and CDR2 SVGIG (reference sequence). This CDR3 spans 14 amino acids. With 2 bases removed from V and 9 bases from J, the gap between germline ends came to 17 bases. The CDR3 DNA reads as TGTGCCTGGAGTACATATGAGGGCCGTTTTGAGCAGTTCTTC. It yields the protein CAWSTYEGRFEQFF.